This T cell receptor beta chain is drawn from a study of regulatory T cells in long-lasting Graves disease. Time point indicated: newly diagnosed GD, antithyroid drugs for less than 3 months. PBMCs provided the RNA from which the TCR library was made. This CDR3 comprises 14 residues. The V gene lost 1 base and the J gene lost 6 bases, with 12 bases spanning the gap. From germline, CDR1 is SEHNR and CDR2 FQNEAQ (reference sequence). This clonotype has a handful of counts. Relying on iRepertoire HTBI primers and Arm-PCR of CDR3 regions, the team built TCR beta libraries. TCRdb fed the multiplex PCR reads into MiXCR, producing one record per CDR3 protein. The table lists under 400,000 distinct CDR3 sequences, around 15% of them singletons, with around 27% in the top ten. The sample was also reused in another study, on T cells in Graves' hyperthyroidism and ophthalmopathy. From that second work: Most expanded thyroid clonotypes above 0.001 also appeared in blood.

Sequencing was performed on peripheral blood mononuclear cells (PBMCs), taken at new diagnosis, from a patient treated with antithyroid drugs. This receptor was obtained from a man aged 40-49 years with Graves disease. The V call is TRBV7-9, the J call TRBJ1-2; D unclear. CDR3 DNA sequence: TGTGCCAGCAGCTTAGACAGCGGGATGGATGGCTACACCTTC. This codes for CASSLDSGMDGYTF.